The clone carrying this T cell receptor (beta chain) occurred many times. The antigen remains undetermined. Using its own MiXCR run on the 5' RACE reads, TCRdb lists one record per CDR3 protein. The sample lists about 46,000 distinct CDR3 sequences; 2.5% to 3.5% were seen once. Per the germline V gene, CDR1 is SGHTA and CDR2 is FQGNSA. The CDR3 length is 14 residues. V gave up 6 bases and J gave up 0 bases, with 11 bases separating them. These data are taken from a study of neurological immune-mediated disorders. The study's findings and limits: Phylogenetically, 18 of 34 multiple sclerosis patients' repertoires fell into one related-CDR3 cluster, a possible signature.

The genes are TRBV7-2 and TRBJ2-5; D gene unclear. Sequencing input: PBMCs. The source is a woman aged 45-60 years with multiple sclerosis. In DNA, the CDR3 is TGTGCCAGCAGGCGTGGACGGAACCAAGAGACCCAGTACTTC. This gives the protein CASRRGRNQETQYF.